The 26 T cell receptor beta chains below were found in one sample sequenced in a study of radiotherapy plus CTLA-4 blockade in lung cancer. Clones were sequenced by immunoSEQ multiplex PCR, and TCRdb holds only the in-frame ones, with some missing. The table has 55,000 to 80,000 clones, around 86% seen once; the top ten hold 40%. Source: peripheral blood, taken from a patient treated with radiotherapy plus ipilimumab. The receptors come from a human donor with non-small cell lung cancer that progressed on radiotherapy plus ipilimumab.

The chain is built from TRBV11-1 and TRBJ1-1, with TRBD1 matching over 8 bases. J was trimmed by 3 bases and V by 5 bases; bases with no gene match: 2. Per the germline V gene, CDR1 is SGHAT and CDR2 is FQDESV (reference sequence). CDR3 length: 13 residues. The CDR3 reads CASSPQGDTEAFF. The CDR3 DNA is TGTGCCAGCAGCCCACAGGGGGACACTGAAGCTTTCTTT.

This chain joins TRBV19 and TRBJ2-1; tentatively, D is TRBD2 (6 bases). Germline V gene sequence: CDR1 LNHDA, CDR2 SQIVND (reference sequence). V lost 3 bases to trimming and J lost 7 bases, with 10 bases between them. CDR3 length equals 13 residues. CDR3 DNA sequence: TGTGCCAGTAGTATGGCGGGAAGAAATGAGCAGTTCTTC. This encodes CASSMAGRNEQFF.

This sequence joins TRBV6-1 and TRBJ2-7; D assignment may be TRBD1 or TRBD2 (5 bases each). Germline V gene lookup returns CDR1 MNHNS and CDR2 SASEGT. The CDR3 length is 10 residues. Trimming cost V 10 bases and J 12 bases, with 16 bases left between them. CDR3 sequence reads: CATRAAGTYF. The DNA of the CDR3 is TGTGCCACCAGAGCCGCAGGGACGTACTTC.

This clone was detected only a few times. The gene calls are TRBV5-1 and TRBJ2-2, with D perhaps matching TRBD1 (5 bases). Germline-derived CDR1 and CDR2 are SGHRS and YFSETQ. V lost 1 base, J lost 7 bases, and 14 bases lay in between. CDR3 size: 15 residues. The CDR3 here is CASSLYAGLSGELFF. The CDR3 DNA reads TGCGCCAGCAGCTTGTATGCAGGGCTAAGCGGGGAGCTGTTTTTT.

The V and J genes are TRBV7-9 and TRBJ2-2; D is ambiguous. V was pared by 1 base and J by 6 bases, with 6 bases between. Germline V gives CDR1 SEHNR, CDR2 FQNEAQ (reference sequence). There are 13 residues in the CDR3. The CDR3: CASSLGVAGELFF. Here the CDR3 DNA reads TGTGCCAGCAGCTTAGGCGTTGCCGGGGAGCTGTTTTTT.

A single count supports this clone. The rearrangement joins TRBV18 to TRBJ1-2, with 7 bases that match TRBD1. V shed 3 bases and J 5 bases; nucleotides not matched to a gene: 12. This CDR3 has 16 amino acids. Germline loops: CDR1 KGHSH, CDR2 LQKENI. The CDR3 coding sequence is TGTGCCAGCTCACCGGCGACAGGGAATACGAATTATGGCTACACCTTC. Translation gives CASSPATGNTNYGYTF.

The chain uses TRBV14 and TRBJ2-3, with TRBD2 identical over 11 bases. From germline, CDR1 is SGHDN and CDR2 FVKESK. V was clipped by 3 bases and J by 3 bases; unmatched bases: 5. The CDR3 totals 16 residues. CDR3 DNA sequence: TGTGCCAGCAGCCAGACTAGCGGGAAAGGGACAGATACGCAGTATTTT. It codes for CASSQTSGKGTDTQYF.

The rearrangement links TRBV14 to TRBJ2-3; 14 bases map to TRBD2. V shed 4 bases and J 0 bases; nucleotides not matched to a gene: 3. Per the germline V gene, CDR1 is SGHDN and CDR2 is FVKESK. The CDR3 consists of 17 residues. CDR3 DNA sequence: TGTGCCAGCAGCCGCTGGACTAGCGGGAGGAGCACAGATACGCAGTATTTT. Translating it yields CASSRWTSGRSTDTQYF. Complete variable domain (other parts from reference TRBV14 and TRBJ2-3): EAGVTQFPSHSVIEKGQTVTLRCDPISGHDNLYWYRRVMGKEIKFLLHFVKESKQDESGMPNNRFLAERTGGTYSTLKVQPAELEDSGVYFCASSRWTSGRSTDTQYFGPGTRLTVL.

This CDR3 reads CASSVGGSYGYTF. The CDR3 nucleotides read TGTGCCAGCAGTGTAGGGGGGTCCTATGGCTACACCTTC. The J gene is TRBJ1-2, the V gene TRBV6-1; D is perhaps TRBD1 (6 bases). CDR1 and CDR2 from the germline V gene are MNHNS and SASEGT. Trimming took 4 bases from V and 4 from J, leaving 10 bases between them. This CDR3 is built from 13 residues.

J is TRBJ1-5 and V is TRBV11-2; no firm D call. This CDR3 spans 17 amino acids. V was cut by 0 bases and J by 3 bases, with 15 bases left in between. Germline CDR1 and CDR2: SGHAT and FQNNGV. The CDR3 sequence is CASSLDGRRGDNQPQHF. CDR3 bases: TGTGCCAGCAGCTTAGATGGCCGACGGGGAGACAATCAGCCCCAGCATTTT.

The table lists this clone with a count of one. The chain couples TRBV18 to TRBJ2-1, with D uncertain. The length of the CDR3 is 11 residues. V lost 6 bases and J lost 8, with 8 bases in between. Germline CDR1 and CDR2: KGHSH and LQKENI. CDR3 sequence (DNA): TGTGCCAGCTCCCCCCTTGATGAGCAGTTCTTC. Protein: CASSPLDEQFF.

The genes are TRBV19 and TRBJ1-5; D unclear. The germline CDR1 and CDR2 sequences are LNHDA and SQIVND (reference sequence). The CDR3 consists of 15 residues. The germline V and J ends were trimmed by 1 base and 0 bases, with 7 bases remaining between them. In nucleotides, the CDR3 is TGTGCCAGTAGTATAGTGGCACTTAGCAATCAGCCCCAGCATTTT. Translated, it gives CASSIVALSNQPQHF.

The chain links TRBV5-6 to TRBJ2-5; 7 bases map to TRBD2. With 2 bases clipped from V and 0 bases from J, the junction kept 1 base outside the gene matches. Germline assignment: CDR1 SGHDT and CDR2 YYEEEE. This CDR3 has 14 residues. In DNA, the CDR3 is TGTGCCAGCAGCTTCGGGGGGTACCAAGAGACCCAGTACTTC. Protein product: CASSFGGYQETQYF.

This clone appeared once. This chain connects TRBV6-4 to TRBJ2-5, with D uncertain. Germline assignment: CDR1 MRHNA and CDR2 SNTAGT. This CDR3 has 13 residues. The V end was cut by 6 bases, the J end by 5 bases, with 13 bases between. The CDR3 here is CASSGCVRETQYF. The CDR3 region has the DNA TGTGCCAGCAGCGGGTGTGTGAGGGAGACCCAGTACTTC.

CDR3 in DNA: TGTGCCAGCAGCGTCAGGAAGAATCAGCCCCAGCATTTT. Its protein product is CASSVRKNQPQHF. The chain joins TRBV6-5 to TRBJ1-5; D is uncertain. V lost 6 bases, J lost 4 bases, and 10 bases lay in between. Germline values: CDR1 MNHEY, CDR2 SVGAGI. CDR3 length: 13 amino acids.

The V call is TRBV14, the J call TRBJ2-2; tentative D call: TRBD2 (6 bases). The germline V and J ends were trimmed by 2 bases and 5 bases, with 9 bases remaining between them. The length of the CDR3 is 14 residues. The germline CDR1 and CDR2 sequences are SGHDN and FVKESK. CDR3 region: CASSQTGRTGELFF. The CDR3 nucleotides are TGTGCCAGCAGCCAAACGGGGAGGACCGGGGAGCTGTTTTTT.

V and J are TRBV5-6 and TRBJ2-1; 12 nucleotides align to TRBD2. V lost 0 bases to trimming and J lost 3 bases; unmatched junction nucleotides: 4. Germline assignment: CDR1 SGHDT and CDR2 YYEEEE. The CDR3 has 17 residues. CDR3: CASSLATSGRGYNEQFF. CDR3 bases: TGTGCCAGCAGCTTGGCGACTAGCGGGAGAGGCTACAATGAGCAGTTCTTC.

The gene calls are TRBV4-2 and TRBJ1-2; a weak D match, TRBD1 (6 bases). The CDR3 totals 14 residues. V dropped 1 base and J dropped 4 bases, with 10 bases sitting between them. The germline V gene has CDR1 LGHNA and CDR2 YNFKEQ. CDR3: CASSQAKGGYGYTF. The CDR3, as DNA: TGTGCCAGCAGCCAAGCAAAGGGGGGCTATGGCTACACCTTC.

The V call is TRBV11-1, the J call TRBJ2-3, with D maybe TRBD1 (6 bases). Trimming left V 5 bases short and J 2 bases short, with 17 bases between. The length of the CDR3 is 16 residues. Germline V gene sequence: CDR1 SGHAT, CDR2 FQDESV (reference sequence). The CDR3: CASSPGTNTLTDTQYF. The CDR3 nucleotides are TGTGCCAGCAGCCCCGGGACAAATACTCTCACAGATACGCAGTATTTT.

The V call is TRBV4-2, the J call TRBJ2-2; D gene ambiguous. Germline CDR1 reads LGHNA; CDR2 reads YNFKEQ. Trimming pared 4 bases from V and 2 bases from J, leaving 11 bases between. The CDR3 runs 15 residues. This CDR3 is CASSLDGRNTGELFF. The CDR3 nucleotides are TGTGCCAGCAGCCTAGACGGACGAAACACCGGGGAGCTGTTTTTT.

This chain connects TRBV9 to TRBJ1-2; D unresolved. CDR3 length: 14 amino acids. CDR1 and CDR2 from the germline V gene are SGDLS and YYNGEE. Trimming pared 5 bases from V and 2 bases from J, leaving 13 bases between. DNA for the CDR3: TGTGCCAGCAGAGAGGAGTTTAGAAACTATGGCTACACCTTC. Translated, it gives CASREEFRNYGYTF.

This clone was seen more than once but under ten times. This sequence joins TRBV10-3 and TRBJ1-5; unclear D gene. Germline lookup yields CDR1 ENHRY and CDR2 SYGVKD. The CDR3 has 12 residues. Trimming took 3 bases from V and 9 from J, leaving 9 bases between them. The CDR3 DNA follows: TGTGCCATCAGTGATGGGAGCCGGCCCCAGCATTTT. This gives the protein CAISDGSRPQHF.

This clone occurred once. The genes are TRBV28 and TRBJ1-5; no clear D gene. CDR1 and CDR2 (germline): MDHEN, SYDVKM. CDR3 length equals 13 residues. Trimming shortened V by 2 bases and J by 3 bases, and 5 bases separated the two germline ends. CDR3 protein: CASSLVINQPQHF. CDR3 nucleotides: TGTGCCAGCAGTTTAGTTATCAATCAGCCCCAGCATTTT.

The chain links TRBV5-1 to TRBJ2-7; 7 nucleotides line up with TRBD1. There are 13 residues in the CDR3. The V gene's germline CDR1 is SGHRS and CDR2 YFSETQ. V gave up 0 bases and J gave up 3 bases; unmatched junction bases: 0. CDR3 bases: TGCGCCAGCAGCTTGGACAGGGGCTACGAGCAGTACTTC. Protein sequence: CASSLDRGYEQYF.

The rearrangement joins TRBV29-1 to TRBJ2-7; D gene uncertain. Per germline, CDR1 SQVTM and CDR2 ANQGSEA. This CDR3 has 17 amino acids. V lost 4 bases and J 2 bases, leaving 24 bases between the germline ends. This CDR3 reads CSVVSAEPDPKPYEQYF. In DNA, the CDR3 is TGCAGCGTTGTCTCGGCAGAACCAGATCCCAAACCCTACGAGCAGTACTTC.

The chain joins TRBV9 to TRBJ2-6, with D maybe TRBD1 (7 bases). The CDR3 runs 16 residues. Trimming removed 4 bases at V and 1 base at J, with 12 bases between. Germline V gene data show CDR1 as SGDLS and CDR2 as YYNGEE. CDR3: CASSQGGLSGANVLTF. The CDR3 bases are TGTGCCAGCAGCCAGGGGGGTTTGTCTGGGGCCAACGTCCTGACTTTC.